The source of this T cell receptor beta chain is a study of control samples from healthy donors and cancer patients. On this clone: A read error may produce the germline difference seen at one junction end.

The assay was immunoSEQ multiplex PCR, and TCRdb's table has in-frame clones only and misses some. Here the sample spans fewer than 120,000 clones, around 89% being singletons. Germline CDR1 reads KGHSH; CDR2 reads LQKENI. This CDR3 is built from 13 residues. J is TRBJ1-2 and V is TRBV18; TRBD1 is a possible D gene (5 bases). Input material: PBMCs. This TCR was sampled from a woman aged 55-69 years with lung cancer. The CDR3 region has the DNA TGTGCCAGCCCACCAGGCAGGGACTATGGCTACACCTTC. Translation: CASPPGRDYGYTF.